What follows are 10 T cell receptor beta chains derived from one specimen sequenced in a study of graft-versus-host responses after intestinal transplantation. These receptors have no known antigen. Using immunoSEQ multiplex PCR, the repertoire was profiled, and TCRdb retains in-frame clones only, with some absent. Altogether 50,000 to 60,000 clones are present, 92% being singletons, with the ten largest covering 2.5%. This specimen consisted of unstimulated CD4+ T cells sorted from spleen or lymph node cells, obtained before transplant. The receptors stem from a human donor who was the organ donor for an intestinal transplant.

This chain connects TRBV5-1 to TRBJ2-7; tentative D call: TRBD2 (6 bases). The V gene lost 3 bases and the J gene lost 5 bases, with 12 bases spanning the gap. This CDR3 comprises 13 residues. The germline V gene encodes CDR1 SGHRS and CDR2 YFSETQ. The CDR3 DNA reads TGCGCCAGCAGCTATCTAGCGCCAAACGAGCAGTACTTC. Its protein is CASSYLAPNEQYF.

This clone has a single count. Here the CDR3 reads CASSLVGQNSGANVLTF. DNA for the CDR3: TGCGCCAGCAGCTTGGTGGGACAGAACTCTGGGGCCAACGTCCTGACTTTC. The rearrangement uses TRBV5-1 and TRBJ2-6; 7 nucleotides align to TRBD1. Per the germline V gene, CDR1 is SGHRS and CDR2 is YFSETQ. CDR3 length equals 17 residues. The junction had 3 bases not matched to a gene; V was cut back by 0 bases and J by 0 bases.

This clone was seen a single time. This chain links TRBV4-2 with TRBJ2-1; D perhaps matches TRBD1 (6 bases). The CDR3 runs 12 residues. CDR1 is LGHNA and CDR2 is YNFKEQ in the germline V gene. V lost 2 bases, J lost 9 bases, and 8 bases lay in between. CDR3 coding DNA: TGTGCCAGCAGCCAAACAGGGTTTGAGCAGTTCTTC. Amino acid sequence: CASSQTGFEQFF.

The chain has TRBV10-3 and TRBJ1-5; no firm D call. Germline V gene lookup returns CDR1 ENHRY and CDR2 SYGVKD. The CDR3 consists of 14 residues. The V gene lost 3 bases and the J gene lost 0 bases, with 6 bases spanning the gap. CDR3: CAISEGYSNQPQHF. The DNA of the CDR3 is TGTGCCATCAGTGAAGGTTATAGCAATCAGCCCCAGCATTTT.

The chain couples TRBV15 to TRBJ1-5; 7 bases match TRBD1. CDR3 length equals 17 residues. V lost 0 bases to trimming and J lost 1 base; unmatched junction nucleotides: 6. Germline loops: CDR1 LNHNV, CDR2 YYDKDF (reference sequence). The CDR3 nucleotides are TGTGCCACCAGCAGAGATCCCCAGGGGGTGAGCAATCAGCCCCAGCATTTT. It encodes CATSRDPQGVSNQPQHF.

V usage is TRBV7-2 and J usage is TRBJ2-5; 8 bases are a match to TRBD2. With 5 bases clipped from V and 4 bases from J, the junction kept 12 bases outside the gene matches. The germline V gene has CDR1 SGHTA and CDR2 FQGNSA. The CDR3 contains 16 residues. CDR3 protein: CASSAGAAGATETQYF. Here the CDR3 DNA reads TGTGCCAGCAGCGCTGGGGCAGCGGGAGCCACAGAGACCCAGTACTTC.

The CDR3 spells CSVDASGAYNEQFF. As DNA, the CDR3 is TGCAGCGTTGATGCTAGCGGAGCCTACAATGAGCAGTTCTTC. The rearrangement links TRBV29-1 to TRBJ2-1; TRBD2 aligns across 7 bases. Germline CDR1 is SQVTM and CDR2 is ANQGSEA. J was trimmed by 2 bases and V by 3 bases; bases with no gene match: 4. The CDR3 totals 14 residues.

This clone has just one count. This chain links TRBV6-5 with TRBJ1-4, with D hard to call. This CDR3 contains 15 residues. Germline V gives CDR1 MNHEY, CDR2 SVGAGI. V was trimmed by 7 bases and J by 0 bases, leaving 12 bases between them. DNA for the CDR3: TGTGCCAGCACCCGGACGGTCTCAACTAATGAAAAACTGTTTTTT. It codes for CASTRTVSTNEKLFF.

The chain employs TRBV2 and TRBJ1-4, with unresolved D. The length of the CDR3 is 13 residues. Germline values: CDR1 SNHLY, CDR2 FYNNEI. The V gene lost 7 bases and the J gene lost 3 bases, with 9 bases spanning the gap. CDR3 residues: CASTGRPNEKLFF. The CDR3 DNA is TGTGCCAGCACGGGTCGGCCTAATGAAAAACTGTTTTTT.

This clone appeared a single time. The chain couples TRBV6-5 to TRBJ2-3; D possibly corresponds to TRBD1 (6 bases). CDR3 length equals 13 residues. V was clipped by 6 bases and J by 1 base, with 8 bases between them. The germline gives CDR1 MNHEY, CDR2 SVGAGI. The CDR3, as DNA: TGTGCCAGCAGGTACAGGGGCACAGATACGCAGTATTTT. Encoded protein: CASRYRGTDTQYF.